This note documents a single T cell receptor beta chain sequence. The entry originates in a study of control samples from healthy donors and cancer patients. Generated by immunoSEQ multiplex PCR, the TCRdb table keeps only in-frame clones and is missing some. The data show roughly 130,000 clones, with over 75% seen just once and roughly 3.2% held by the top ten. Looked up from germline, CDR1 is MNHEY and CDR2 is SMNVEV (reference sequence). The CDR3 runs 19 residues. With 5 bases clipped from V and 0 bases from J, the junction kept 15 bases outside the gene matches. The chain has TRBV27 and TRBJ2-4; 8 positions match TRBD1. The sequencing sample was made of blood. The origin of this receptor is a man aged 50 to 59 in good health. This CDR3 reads CASSNQDRVQVIAKNIQYF. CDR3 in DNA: TGTGCCAGCAGTAACCAGGACAGGGTGCAGGTGATAGCCAAAAACATTCAGTACTTC.